The 15 T cell receptor beta chains below come from one sample, sequenced in a study of blood T cell repertoires in COVID-19. Measured with immunoSEQ multiplex PCR; TCRdb has only the in-frame clones, and not every one. This table has tens of thousands of clones, 88% appearing once. Material: peripheral blood. The receptors stem from a man aged 55 to 70 with active COVID-19.

By frequency in the sample, this clone is medium-sized. This rearrangement joins TRBV5-6 to TRBJ2-6, with TRBD1 as a possible D gene (5 bases). Per germline, CDR1 SGHDT and CDR2 YYEEEE. The V end was cut by 4 bases, the J end by 2 bases, with 7 bases between. This CDR3 has 14 residues. CDR3 nucleotide sequence: TGTGCCAGCAGCGAAGGGGCTGGGGCCAACGTCCTGACTTTC. Translated, it gives CASSEGAGANVLTF.

The V and J genes are TRBV7-2 and TRBJ2-7, with TRBD1 matching over 8 bases. CDR1 and CDR2 (germline): SGHTA, FQGNSA. V trimming: 4 bases; J trimming: 4 bases; junction bases outside the gene matches: 6. This CDR3 spans 14 amino acids. The CDR3 protein is CASSSTGVGYEQYF. The CDR3 DNA sequence: TGTGCCAGCAGCTCGACAGGGGTAGGGTACGAGCAGTACTTC.

This clone was detected once. The rearrangement links TRBV7-2 to TRBJ2-3; 8 positions agree with TRBD2. Germline trimming cut 5 bases from V and 2 bases from J; bases unmatched to any gene: 6. Germline V gene lookup returns CDR1 SGHTA and CDR2 FQGNSA. The CDR3 is 15 residues long. The CDR3 sequence is CASSHPSGYTDTQYF. For the CDR3, the DNA is TGTGCCAGCAGCCATCCTAGCGGGTACACAGATACGCAGTATTTT.

The chain uses TRBV5-1 and TRBJ1-5, with D possibly being TRBD1 (6 bases). The V and J ends lost 3 bases and 3 bases respectively, with 13 bases between them. The germline V gene encodes CDR1 SGHRS and CDR2 YFSETQ. The CDR3 has 15 amino acids. As DNA, the CDR3 is TGCGCCAGCAGCTCCCTTCCAGGGGACAATCAGCCCCAGCATTTT. Its translation is CASSSLPGDNQPQHF.

The chain employs TRBV5-4 and TRBJ2-3; weak D call: TRBD1 (6 bases). The CDR3 is 14 amino acids. Trimming removed 4 bases from V and 1 base from J, with 10 bases in between. The germline V gene encodes CDR1 SGHNT and CDR2 YYREEE (reference sequence). CDR3 amino acids: CASSRRQGTDTQYF. The CDR3 bases are TGTGCCAGCAGCCGTAGACAGGGCACAGATACGCAGTATTTT.

The CDR3 bases are TGTGCCAGCAGCACGATCACCGGGACAGATTACAATGAGCAGTTCTTC. It codes for CASSTITGTDYNEQFF. V gene TRBV7-8 combines with J gene TRBJ2-1; TRBD1 matches at 7 bases. This CDR3 contains 16 residues. Germline values: CDR1 SGHVS, CDR2 FQNEAQ. V shed 5 bases, J shed 4 bases, and the junction held 11 bases outside the gene matches.

The J gene is TRBJ1-5, the V gene TRBV21-1; TRBD1 reflects the table's D call only, with no check against the DNA. TRBV21-1 is classified as a pseudogene. The CDR3 consists of 18 residues. CDR3: CASSKWAGTGYRNQPQHF. CDR3 bases: TGTGCCAGCAGCAAATGGGCCGGGACAGGGTATAGGAATCAGCCCCAGCATTTT.

The chain carries TRBV5-8 and TRBJ2-1; TRBD1 might be the D (5 bases). V dropped 2 bases and J dropped 5 bases, with 11 bases sitting between them. Germline assignment: CDR1 SGHTS and CDR2 YDEGEE. CDR3 size: 14 residues. The CDR3 region has the DNA TGTGCCAGCAGCTTTGGCAGGGCTCACAATGAGCAGTTCTTC. This encodes CASSFGRAHNEQFF.

This chain joins TRBV3-1 (or the pseudogene TRBV3-2) and TRBJ1-2; 8 nucleotides agree with TRBD1. CDR3 length: 15 residues. V lost 2 bases to trimming and J lost 2 bases; unmatched junction nucleotides: 4. In germline, CDR1 is LGHDT, CDR2 YNNKEL (reference sequence). CDR3: CASSQWTGSNYGYTF. In DNA form, the CDR3 reads TGTGCCAGCAGCCAATGGACAGGGTCGAACTATGGCTACACCTTC.

The chain has TRBV27 and TRBJ2-3; tentative D call: TRBD2 (6 bases). This CDR3 has 14 amino acids. Trimming shortened V by 4 bases and J by 8 bases, and 16 bases separated the two germline ends. Germline assignment: CDR1 MNHEY and CDR2 SMNVEV (reference sequence). The CDR3 is CASSYPGQGGTQYF. The CDR3 DNA reads TGTGCCAGCAGTTACCCGGGCCAGGGAGGTACGCAGTATTTT.

The genes are TRBV7-9 and TRBJ2-7; D is possibly TRBD2 (7 bases). Trimming took off 5 bases at V and 1 base at J, with 12 bases between the two ends. Germline lookup yields CDR1 SEHNR and CDR2 FQNEAQ (reference sequence). The CDR3 extends over 14 amino acids. For the CDR3, the DNA is TGTGCCAGCAGCAGGGGGGGAGGTTCCTACGAGCAGTACTTC. This encodes CASSRGGGSYEQYF.

The chain combines TRBV5-1 with TRBJ2-3, with 11 bases lining up with TRBD1. Germline-derived CDR1 and CDR2 are SGHRS and YFSETQ. The CDR3 runs 16 residues. V gave up 3 bases and J gave up 0 bases; unmatched junction bases: 3. In nucleotides, the CDR3 is TGCGCCAGCAGCTGGACAGGGGGCCTAAGCACAGATACGCAGTATTTT. Its translation is CASSWTGGLSTDTQYF.

This chain uses TRBV5-3 with TRBJ2-1; 8 nucleotides align to TRBD2. TRBV5-3 is assigned to the ORF class and has an uncertain function. CDR3 length equals 15 residues. V gave up 1 base and J gave up 5 bases; unmatched junction bases: 5. CDR3: CARSLIGRADNEQFF. CDR3 nucleotide sequence: TGTGCCAGAAGCTTGATCGGGAGGGCGGACAATGAGCAGTTCTTC.

The V call is TRBV7-2, the J call TRBJ1-6; D call uncertain. V lost 1 base, J lost 8 bases, and 12 bases lay in between. CDR1 is SGHTA, CDR2 FQGNSA, per germline. CDR3 length: 15 residues. CDR3 in DNA: TGTGCCAGCAGCTTAGATCGGGGTGGAGATTCACCCCTCCACTTT. It translates to CASSLDRGGDSPLHF. The variable domain in full, completed from reference TRBV7-2 and TRBJ1-6, reads GAGVSQSPSNKVTEKGKDVELRCDPISGHTALYWYRQSLGQGLEFLIYFQGNSAPDKSGLPSDRFSAERTGGSVSTLTIQRTQQEDSAVYLCASSLDRGGDSPLHFGNGTRLTVT.

This clone has just a few counts. This sequence joins TRBV4-1 and TRBJ2-7; weak D call: TRBD2 (6 bases). With 0 bases removed from V and 1 base from J, the gap between germline ends came to 10 bases. The CDR3 has 15 amino acids. In germline, CDR1 is MGHRA, CDR2 YSYEKL. CDR3 in DNA: TGCGCCAGCAGCCAAGACCCTAGCGCGTCCTACGAGCAGTACTTC. Amino acid sequence: CASSQDPSASYEQYF.